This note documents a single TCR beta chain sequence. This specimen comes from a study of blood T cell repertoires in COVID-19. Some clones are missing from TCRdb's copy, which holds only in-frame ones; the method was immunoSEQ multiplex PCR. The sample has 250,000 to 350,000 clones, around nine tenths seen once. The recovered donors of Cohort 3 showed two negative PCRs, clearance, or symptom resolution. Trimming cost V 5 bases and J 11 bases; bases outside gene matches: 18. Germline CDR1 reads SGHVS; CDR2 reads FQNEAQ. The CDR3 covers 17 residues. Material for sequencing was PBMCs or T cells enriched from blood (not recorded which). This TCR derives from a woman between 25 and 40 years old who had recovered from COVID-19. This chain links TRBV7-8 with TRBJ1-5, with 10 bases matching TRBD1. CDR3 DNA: TGTGCCAGCAGCCCGGTGTCCGGGACAGGGGCTTCCCAGTCCCAGCATTTT. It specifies CASSPVSGTGASQSQHF.